In this sample, the clone carrying this TCR beta chain turned up a few times. This specimen comes from a study of blood T cell repertoires in COVID-19. The repertoire was sequenced with immunoSEQ multiplex PCR; TCRdb's copy has only in-frame clones and lacks some. The sample consists of roughly 190,000 clones, 65% to 80% of them appearing once. This CDR3 has 12 amino acids. Trimming left V 6 bases short and J 8 bases short, with 13 bases between. CDR1 and CDR2 from the germline V gene are KGHSH and LQKENI. The rearrangement joins TRBV18 to TRBJ1-2; a weak D match, TRBD1 (6 bases). This receptor was obtained from a woman aged 45-60 years with acute or convalescent COVID-19. The sample consisted of peripheral blood. This CDR3 reads CASSPTGRGYTF. CDR3 in DNA: TGTGCCAGCTCTCCGACAGGACGCGGCTACACCTTC.